This TCR beta chain comes out of a study of cytomegalovirus exposure and HLA in healthy donors. The PCR contained 60 Vbeta and 13 Jbeta primers. Sequenced by immunoSEQ multiplex PCR; TCRdb stores in-frame clones only, minus some. Its table lists approximately 190,000 clones. The TCR sequence derives from a boy younger than 18 in good health and CMV-seronegative. The sequenced sample was PBMCs.

The chain's CDR3 is CATYSSLGDEQYF. CDR3 DNA sequence: TGTGCCACCTACAGTAGTCTTGGTGACGAGCAGTACTTC. The chain employs TRBV15 and TRBJ2-7; D is uncertain. Germline V CDR1 and CDR2: LNHNV, YYDKDF (reference sequence). The CDR3 is made up of 13 amino acids. V gave up 8 bases and J gave up 5 bases, with 16 bases separating them.